This T cell receptor (beta chain) is drawn from a study of T cell responses to AZD1222 COVID-19 vaccine. General observations from the study: Spike-spanning, vaccine-associated CD4 TCRs were dominant at 160-218 and 743-854. Females made up more of the donors, who were largely white British, and clonal diversity may have come out too low. Baseline serology detected seropositivity in only a handful of AZD1222 recipients. Within unmutated variant regions lay the reported targets of nearly half of spike-specific TCRs.

Notes on this clone: Its matching antigen is unknown.

Method: immunoSEQ multiplex PCR; TCRdb's copy keeps in-frame clones and lacks some. The sample has roughly 58,000 clones, approximately 89% seen once; the top ten hold approximately 20%. CDR3 length equals 13 residues. The germline V and J ends were trimmed by 5 bases and 4 bases, with 9 bases remaining between them. Per germline, CDR1 SGHVS and CDR2 FNYEAQ. The sequenced sample was peripheral blood, obtained on day 0 of MenACWY control vaccination. This clonotype was obtained from an adult in good health. The chain couples TRBV7-6 to TRBJ1-3; weak D call: TRBD1 (5 bases). The CDR3 nucleotides are TGTGCCAGCAGCCCACGGACAGGAAACACCATATATTTT. This encodes CASSPRTGNTIYF.